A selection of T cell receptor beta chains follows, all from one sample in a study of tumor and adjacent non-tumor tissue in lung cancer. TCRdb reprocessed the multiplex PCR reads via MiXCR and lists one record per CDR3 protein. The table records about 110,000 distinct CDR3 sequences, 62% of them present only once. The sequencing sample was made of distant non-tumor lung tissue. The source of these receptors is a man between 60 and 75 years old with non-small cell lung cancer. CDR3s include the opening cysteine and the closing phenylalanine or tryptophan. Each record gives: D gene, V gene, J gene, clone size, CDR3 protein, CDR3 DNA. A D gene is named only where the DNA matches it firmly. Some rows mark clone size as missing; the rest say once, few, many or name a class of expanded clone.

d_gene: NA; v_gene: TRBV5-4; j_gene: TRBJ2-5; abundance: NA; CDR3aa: CVSSFLDSQEIQYF; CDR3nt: TGTGTCAGCAGCTTCCTGGACAGCCAAGAGATCCAGTACTTC
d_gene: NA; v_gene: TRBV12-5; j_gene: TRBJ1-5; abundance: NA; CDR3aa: CDSGSGGTYGNQPQHF; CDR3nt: TGTGATAGTGGTTCGGGGGGGACGTATGGCAATCAGCCCCAGCATTTT
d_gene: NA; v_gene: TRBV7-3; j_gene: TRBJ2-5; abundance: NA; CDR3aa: CASSNNFGETQYF; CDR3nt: TGTGCCAGCAGCAACAATTTTGGGGAGACCCAGTACTTC
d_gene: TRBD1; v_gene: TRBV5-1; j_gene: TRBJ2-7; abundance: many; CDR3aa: CASSFLQGSHEQYF; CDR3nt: TGCGCCAGCAGCTTCCTACAGGGGAGCCACGAGCAGTACTTC
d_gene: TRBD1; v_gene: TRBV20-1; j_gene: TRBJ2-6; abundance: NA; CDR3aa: CSARQGTGADVLTF; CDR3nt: TGCAGTGCGAGACAGGGGACCGGGGCCGACGTCCTAACTTTC
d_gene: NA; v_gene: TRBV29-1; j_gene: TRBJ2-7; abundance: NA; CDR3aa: CSVEGYHYERYF; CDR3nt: TGCAGCGTTGAAGGCTATCACTACGAGCGGTACTTC
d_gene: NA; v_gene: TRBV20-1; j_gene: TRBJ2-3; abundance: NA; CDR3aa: CSARERSPSTDTQYF; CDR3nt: TGCAGTGCTAGAGAACGGAGCCCTAGCACAGATACGCAGTATTTT
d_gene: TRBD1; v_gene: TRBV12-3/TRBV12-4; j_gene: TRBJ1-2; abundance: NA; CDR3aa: CVSFQNRGGYGYTF; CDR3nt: TGTGTCAGCTTTCAAAACAGGGGTGGTTATGGCTACACCTTC
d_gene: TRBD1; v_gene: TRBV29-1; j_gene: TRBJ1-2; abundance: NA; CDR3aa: CSVEGTGFTGYIF; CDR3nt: TGCAGTGTTGAAGGGACAGGGTTCACTGGCTACATCTTC
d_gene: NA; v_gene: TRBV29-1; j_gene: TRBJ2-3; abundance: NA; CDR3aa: CSAETGADTQYF; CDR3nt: TGCAGTGCAGAGACGGGTGCAGATACGCAGTATTTT
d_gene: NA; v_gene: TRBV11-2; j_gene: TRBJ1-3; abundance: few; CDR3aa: CTSSLMGNTIYF; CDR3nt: TGTACCAGCAGCTTGATGGGAAACACCATATATTTT
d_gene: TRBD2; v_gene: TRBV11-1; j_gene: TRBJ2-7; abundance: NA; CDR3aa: CTSRRASGGSYEQYF; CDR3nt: TGTACCAGTAGGAGAGCTAGCGGGGGCTCCTACGAGCAGTACTTC
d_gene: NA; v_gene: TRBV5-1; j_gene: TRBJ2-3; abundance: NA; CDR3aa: CVSSLGAGRDTQYF; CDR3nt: TGCGTCAGCAGCTTGGGTGCAGGACGAGATACGCAGTATTTT
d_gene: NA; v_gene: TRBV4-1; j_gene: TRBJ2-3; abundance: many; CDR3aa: CASSQAAGSPSTDTQYF; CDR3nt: TGCGCCAGCAGCCAAGCGGCCGGGTCCCCTAGCACAGATACGCAGTATTTT
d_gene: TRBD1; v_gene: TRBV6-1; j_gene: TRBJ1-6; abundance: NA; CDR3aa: CASNEDGTGSAPLHF; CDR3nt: TGTGCCAGCAATGAAGATGGGACAGGCAGTGCACCCCTCCACTTT
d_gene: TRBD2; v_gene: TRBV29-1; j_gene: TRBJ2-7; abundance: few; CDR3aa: CSVVPSGAHGQYF; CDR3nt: TGCAGCGTTGTGCCTAGCGGGGCCCACGGGCAGTACTTC
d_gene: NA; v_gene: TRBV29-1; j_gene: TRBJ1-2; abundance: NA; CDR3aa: CRVELPDRIGYDYTF; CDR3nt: TGCAGGGTTGAATTGCCTGACAGAATCGGCTATGACTACACCTTC
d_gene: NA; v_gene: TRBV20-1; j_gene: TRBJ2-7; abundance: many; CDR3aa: CSARDPGRGYEQYF; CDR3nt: TGCAGTGCTAGAGATCCGGGGCGGGGCTACGAGCAGTACTTC
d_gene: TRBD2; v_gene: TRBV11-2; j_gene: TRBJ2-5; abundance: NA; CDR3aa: CASSKRELKGTQSF; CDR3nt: TGTGCCAGCAGTAAGCGGGAGCTTAAAGGGACCCAGTCCTTC
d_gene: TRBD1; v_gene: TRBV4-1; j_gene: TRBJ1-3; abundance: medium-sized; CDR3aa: CASSLFDRGSGNTIYF; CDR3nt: TGCGCCAGCAGCCTTTTTGACAGGGGGTCTGGAAACACCATATATTTT
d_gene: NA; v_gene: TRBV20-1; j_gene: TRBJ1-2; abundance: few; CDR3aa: CSARVGGEYGYTF; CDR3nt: TGCAGTGCTAGAGTTGGGGGGGAATATGGCTACACCTTC
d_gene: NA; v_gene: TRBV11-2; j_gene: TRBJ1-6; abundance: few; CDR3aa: CASSLLMSSYNSPLHF; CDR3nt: TGTGCCAGCAGCCTCCTCATGAGCTCCTATAATTCACCCCTCCACTTT
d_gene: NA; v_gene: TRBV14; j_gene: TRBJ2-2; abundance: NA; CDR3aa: CASSSREQAGELFF; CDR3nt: TGTGCCAGCAGCTCCCGGGAGCAGGCCGGGGAGCTGTTTTTT
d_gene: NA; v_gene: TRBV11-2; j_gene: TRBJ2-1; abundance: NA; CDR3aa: CASSLVRELSYRGEQFF; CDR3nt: TGTGCCAGCAGCTTGGTGAGGGAACTGTCTTACCGAGGGGAGCAGTTCTTC
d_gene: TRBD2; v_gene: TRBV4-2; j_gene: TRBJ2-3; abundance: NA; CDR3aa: CASSQRTSGLADTQYF; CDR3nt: TGCGCCAGCAGCCAACGGACTAGTGGGCTGGCAGATACGCAGTATTTT
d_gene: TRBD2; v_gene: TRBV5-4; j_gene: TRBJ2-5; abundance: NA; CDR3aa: CASSEGLAGQETQYF; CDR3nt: TGTGCCAGCAGCGAAGGACTAGCGGGGCAAGAGACCCAGTACTTC
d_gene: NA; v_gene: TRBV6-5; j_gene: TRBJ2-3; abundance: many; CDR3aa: CASGSPDTQYF; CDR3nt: TGTGCCAGCGGCAGCCCAGATACGCAGTATTTT
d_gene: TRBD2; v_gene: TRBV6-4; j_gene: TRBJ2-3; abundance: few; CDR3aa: CASSGTAGASTDTQYF; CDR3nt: TGTGCCAGCAGTGGGACAGCGGGAGCGAGCACAGATACGCAGTATTTT
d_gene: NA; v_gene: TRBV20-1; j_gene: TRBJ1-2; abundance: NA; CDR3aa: CSASESRTNYGYTF; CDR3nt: TGCAGTGCTAGTGAAAGCCGTACTAACTATGGCTACACCTTC
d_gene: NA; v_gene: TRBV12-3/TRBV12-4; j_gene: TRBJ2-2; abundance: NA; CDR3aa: CANSPERSGELFF; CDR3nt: TGTGCCAACAGCCCTGAGCGGAGCGGGGAGCTGTTTTTT
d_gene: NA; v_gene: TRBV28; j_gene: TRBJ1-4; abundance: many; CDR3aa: CASSETGRREKLFF; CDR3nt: TGTGCCAGCAGCGAAACAGGGAGAAGGGAAAAACTGTTTTTT
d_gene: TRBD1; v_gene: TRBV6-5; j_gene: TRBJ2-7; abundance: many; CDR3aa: CASSYRQGRFNEQYF; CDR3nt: TGTGCCAGCAGTTACCGACAGGGGCGGTTTAACGAGCAGTACTTC
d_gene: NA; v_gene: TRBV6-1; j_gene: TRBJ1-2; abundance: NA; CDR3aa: CAIGVSGRTTGEGYTF; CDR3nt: TGTGCCATCGGTGTGTCCGGACGGACTACCGGAGAGGGCTACACCTTC
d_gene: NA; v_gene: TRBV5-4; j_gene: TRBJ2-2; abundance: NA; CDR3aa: CASSSGLTGAPRTGELFF; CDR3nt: TGTGCCAGCAGCTCGGGACTAACGGGGGCCCCGAGGACCGGGGAGCTGTTTTTT
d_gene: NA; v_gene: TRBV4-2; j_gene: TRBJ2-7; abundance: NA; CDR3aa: CASSQEGSYEQYF; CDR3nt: TGTGCCAGCAGCCAAGAAGGGTCCTACGAGCAGTACTTC
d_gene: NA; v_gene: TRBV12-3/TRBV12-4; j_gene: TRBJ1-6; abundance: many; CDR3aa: CASSLLTGGNSPLHF; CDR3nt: TGTGCCAGCAGTTTATTGACAGGTGGAAATTCACCCCTCCACTTT
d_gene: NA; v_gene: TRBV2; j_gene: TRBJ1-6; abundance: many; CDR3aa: CASRGTYNSPLHF; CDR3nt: TGTGCCAGCAGGGGCACTTATAATTCACCCCTCCACTTT
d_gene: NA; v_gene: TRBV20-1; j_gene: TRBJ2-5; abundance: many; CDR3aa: CSARAGETQYF; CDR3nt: TGCAGTGCTAGAGCAGGCGAGACCCAGTACTTC
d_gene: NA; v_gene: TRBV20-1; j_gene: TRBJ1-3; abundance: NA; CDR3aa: CSVGDSQGQGNTIYF; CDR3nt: TGCAGCGTGGGGGATTCTCAGGGGCAAGGAAACACCATATATTTT